Below are 30 T cell receptor beta chains sequenced from a single sample in a study of T cells in tumors after PD-1 blockade. Method: immunoSEQ multiplex PCR; TCRdb's copy keeps in-frame clones and lacks some. This table holds roughly 14,000 clones, 82% found once. The material sequenced was PBMCs, taken after anti-PD-1 treatment. These receptors were taken from a human donor with basal cell carcinoma.

This chain uses TRBV7-9 with TRBJ2-1, with a possible D match to TRBD1 (5 bases). Germline V gene lookup returns CDR1 SEHNR and CDR2 FQNEAQ (reference sequence). V gave up 1 base and J gave up 12 bases, with 10 bases separating them. The length of the CDR3 is 12 residues. The CDR3 nucleotides are TGTGCCAGCAGCTTAGAAGTGCAGGGGCAGTTCTTC. It is translated as CASSLEVQGQFF. Full variable domain (outside the CDR3, taken from reference TRBV7-9 and TRBJ2-1): DTGVSQNPRHKITKRGQNVTFRCDPISEHNRLYWYRQTLGQGPEFLTYFQNEAQLEKSRLLSDRFSAERPKGSFSTLEIQRTEQGDSAMYLCASSLEVQGQFFGPGTRLTVL.

The chain is built from TRBV6-6 and TRBJ2-1; TRBD1 or TRBD2 may be the D gene (5 bases each). Germline CDR1 MNHNY, CDR2 SVGAGI (reference sequence). This CDR3 contains 16 residues. Here the CDR3 reads CPLLRGTSALYNEQFF. CDR3 DNA: TGTCCCCTACTTAGAGGGACGTCGGCTCTTTACAATGAGCAGTTCTTC.

The chain recombines TRBV5-4 with TRBJ2-3; tentative D call: TRBD2 (6 bases). The CDR3 totals 14 residues. The germline V gene encodes CDR1 SGHNT and CDR2 YYREEE (reference sequence). Trimming pared 1 base from V and 1 base from J, leaving 7 bases between. This CDR3 reads CASSLQRGTDTQYF. The CDR3 DNA follows: TGTGCCAGCAGCTTGCAGCGGGGCACAGATACGCAGTATTTT.

V and J are TRBV6-4 and TRBJ2-3; 10 bases agree with TRBD2. The CDR3 is made up of 15 amino acids. The V segment lost 0 bases and the J segment 4 bases; nucleotides outside the gene matches: 1. CDR1 MRHNA and CDR2 SNTAGT come from the germline V gene. The CDR3 sequence is CASSDSSGGADTQYF. The CDR3 DNA reads as TGTGCCAGCAGTGACTCGAGCGGGGGGGCAGATACGCAGTATTTT.

J is TRBJ1-1 and V is TRBV7-9; D call uncertain. CDR3 length equals 13 residues. The V gene lost 1 base and the J gene lost 4 bases, with 7 bases spanning the gap. The V gene's germline CDR1 is SEHNR and CDR2 FQNEAQ (reference sequence). The CDR3 is CASSLGMFTEAFF. The CDR3 DNA reads as TGTGCCAGCAGCTTAGGAATGTTCACTGAAGCTTTCTTT.

The rearrangement joins TRBV3-1 (or the pseudogene TRBV3-2) to TRBJ1-5, with 12 bases lining up with TRBD1. Germline assignment: CDR1 LGHDT and CDR2 YNNKEL (reference sequence). Trimming took 0 bases from V and 0 from J; bases not matched to a gene: 15. CDR3 size: 22 residues. CDR3 DNA sequence: TGTGCCAGCAGCCAAGATCAGTCGGAAGGGACAGGGGGCTCTTATAGCAATCAGCCCCAGCATTTT. It specifies CASSQDQSEGTGGSYSNQPQHF.

The chain uses TRBV7-3 and TRBJ2-1; 11 bases map to TRBD2. CDR3 length: 16 residues. After removal of 1 base from V and 7 bases from J, the junction contained 6 bases not matched to a gene. Per germline, CDR1 SGHTA and CDR2 FQGTGA. In DNA, the CDR3 is TGTGCCAGCAGCTTAAACGCGGCTAGCGGGAGGAATGAGCAGTTCTTC. Its translation: CASSLNAASGRNEQFF.

This chain links TRBV2 with TRBJ2-5; a weak D match, TRBD2 (6 bases). Germline values: CDR1 SNHLY, CDR2 FYNNEI. The CDR3 consists of 14 residues. Between the trimmed V and J ends, which lost 7 bases and 5 bases, there was a span of 17 bases. The DNA for the CDR3 is TGTGCCAGCACGCTGTGGGGGGAAGGGGAGACCCAGTACTTC. Protein: CASTLWGEGETQYF.

There are a few counts of this clone. The chain carries TRBV9 and TRBJ2-1; D gene uncertain. V was pared by 0 bases and J by 7 bases, with 8 bases between. The CDR3 extends over 13 amino acids. The V gene's germline CDR1 is SGDLS and CDR2 YYNGEE. In DNA form, the CDR3 reads TGTGCCAGCAGCGTAGACATCGGAAATGAGCAGTTCTTC. Protein product: CASSVDIGNEQFF.

The chain couples TRBV19 to TRBJ2-5, with 8 bases fitting TRBD1. CDR1 is LNHDA and CDR2 is SQIVND in the germline V gene (reference sequence). The CDR3 extends over 13 amino acids. The junction had 4 bases not matched to a gene; V was cut back by 8 bases and J by 2 bases. The DNA for the CDR3 is TGTGCCAGTGGGGGGACAGGTCAAGAGACCCAGTACTTC. Protein product: CASGGTGQETQYF.

The chain is built from TRBV7-9 and TRBJ2-7, with TRBD1 matching 7 bases. J lost 3 bases, V lost 4 bases, and 12 bases had no gene match. Germline CDR1 and CDR2: SEHNR and FQNEAQ (reference sequence). This CDR3 has 16 amino acids. CDR3 amino acids: CASSSGQDQLHYEQYF. Here the CDR3 DNA reads TGTGCCAGCAGCTCCGGACAGGACCAACTCCACTACGAGCAGTACTTC.

With respect to this clone: A read error may produce the germline difference seen at one junction end. The rearrangement links TRBV2 to TRBJ2-1; the match to TRBD2 covers 8 bases. The CDR3 is 19 residues long. The germline CDR1 and CDR2 sequences are SNHLY and FYNNEI. CDR3 DNA: TGTGCCACCAGTTACGGGGGGGCGGGGGCGGGGAGCTCCTACAATGAGCAGTTCTTC. Its translation is CATSYGGAGAGSSYNEQFF.

The chain combines TRBV24-1 with TRBJ1-2; unclear D gene. The CDR3 has 13 amino acids. Trimming shortened V by 1 base and J by 5 bases, and 7 bases separated the two germline ends. Germline V CDR1 and CDR2: KGHDR, SFDVKD. The CDR3 region is CATSDFSGYGYTF. The CDR3 bases are TGTGCCACCAGTGATTTTTCGGGGTATGGCTACACCTTC.

V and J are TRBV5-4 and TRBJ2-7, with 11 nucleotides matching TRBD2. V lost 3 bases, J lost 2 bases, and 4 bases stayed unmatched. CDR3 length equals 15 residues. Germline lookup yields CDR1 SGHNT and CDR2 YYREEE (reference sequence). CDR3: CASSSGTSGAYEQYF. The DNA of the CDR3 is TGTGCCAGCAGCTCCGGGACTAGCGGTGCCTACGAGCAGTACTTC.

The gene calls are TRBV4-2 and TRBJ2-5; no reliable D call. The CDR3 has 13 amino acids. Germline V lookup: CDR1 LGHNA, CDR2 YNFKEQ. V was cut by 0 bases and J by 5 bases, with 7 bases left in between. The CDR3 DNA sequence: TGTGCCAGCAGCCAAGAGGTGTGGGAGACCCAGTACTTC. It codes for CASSQEVWETQYF.

By sample fraction, this clone is medium-sized. The genes are TRBV6-4 and TRBJ2-1, with 13 positions matching TRBD2. This CDR3 is 15 amino acids long. V lost 5 bases and J lost 5; bases outside the gene matches: 3. Germline lookup yields CDR1 MRHNA and CDR2 SNTAGT. In DNA form, the CDR3 reads TGTGCCAGCAGTCGGACTAGCGGGGGAAACAATGAGCAGTTCTTC. It translates to CASSRTSGGNNEQFF.

This clone was seen just once. The V call is TRBV19, the J call TRBJ2-1, with a weak D call TRBD1 (6 bases). The CDR3 spans 15 residues. Trimming took 3 bases from V and 2 from J, leaving 11 bases between them. Germline CDR1 and CDR2: LNHDA and SQIVND (reference sequence). CDR3 coding DNA: TGTGCCAGTAGTATTTCACAGGGTCCCTACAATGAGCAGTTCTTC. It is translated as CASSISQGPYNEQFF.

This chain uses TRBV5-1 with TRBJ2-7; TRBD1 matches 7 bases. The CDR3 contains 14 residues. Germline CDR1 reads SGHRS; CDR2 reads YFSETQ. Germline trimming cut 0 bases from V and 2 bases from J; bases unmatched to any gene: 2. The DNA of the CDR3 is TGCGCCAGCAGCTTGGCGGGACAGACCTACGAGCAGTACTTC. Translated, it gives CASSLAGQTYEQYF.

The chain has TRBV21-1 and TRBJ1-4; the table's D call, TRBD1, has no DNA check behind it. TRBV21-1 is described as a pseudogene. There are 12 residues in the CDR3. The CDR3 loop reads CASRQGFRKTVF. The CDR3 DNA reads as TGTGCCAGCAGACAGGGCTTTCGAAAAACTGTTTTT.

The V gene is TRBV27, the J gene TRBJ2-3; D is uncertain. CDR3 length: 14 amino acids. V was shortened by 5 bases and J by 4 bases, with 13 bases between the two germline ends. CDR1 is MNHEY, CDR2 SMNVEV, per germline (reference sequence). The DNA of the CDR3 is TGTGCCAGCAGTCCCCGGGCCGACGCAGATACGCAGTATTTT. This encodes CASSPRADADTQYF.

The chain uses TRBV5-6 and TRBJ2-1; TRBD1 might be the D (5 bases). Germline V lookup: CDR1 SGHDT, CDR2 YYEEEE. This CDR3 is built from 16 residues. The V end was cut by 3 bases, the J end by 0 bases, with 13 bases between. The DNA for the CDR3 is TGTGCCAGCAGCTCCATTCAGGGAAGCTCCTACAATGAGCAGTTCTTC. It translates to CASSSIQGSSYNEQFF.

The gene calls are TRBV18 and TRBJ2-2, with D perhaps matching TRBD2 (5 bases). The CDR3 runs 15 residues. The germline V gene has CDR1 KGHSH and CDR2 LQKENI. V was cut by 0 bases and J by 1 base, with 6 bases left in between. In DNA form, the CDR3 reads TGTGCCAGCTCACCACCGGGGAGGAACACCGGGGAGCTGTTTTTT. This sequence encodes CASSPPGRNTGELFF.

The chain employs TRBV5-4 and TRBJ2-7, with a tentative D call TRBD2 (5 bases). V lost 1 base and J lost 2, with 13 bases in between. CDR1 is SGHNT, CDR2 YYREEE, per germline (reference sequence). There are 15 residues in the CDR3. CDR3 in amino acids: CASSLQARDAYEQYF. The CDR3 DNA sequence: TGTGCCAGCAGCTTGCAGGCGAGGGATGCCTACGAGCAGTACTTC.

CDR3 in amino acids: CASSEQASSGANVLTF. In DNA, the CDR3 is TGTGCCAGCAGTGAGCAGGCGTCCTCTGGGGCCAACGTCCTGACTTTC. The chain has TRBV6-4 and TRBJ2-6; no definite D call. CDR1 and CDR2 (germline): MRHNA, SNTAGT. The CDR3 loop spans 16 amino acids. The germline V and J ends were trimmed by 3 bases and 0 bases, with 9 bases remaining between them.

V is TRBV5-1 and J is TRBJ2-7; tentative D call: TRBD1 (5 bases). The ends were cut back, 0 bases at V and 5 bases at J, with 15 bases in the middle. The CDR3 has 15 residues. The V gene's germline CDR1 is SGHRS and CDR2 YFSETQ. CDR3 sequence: CASSLGRERWDEQYF. CDR3 nucleotide sequence: TGCGCCAGCAGCTTGGGCAGGGAAAGATGGGACGAGCAGTACTTC.

This chain links TRBV7-2 with TRBJ1-5, with 12 positions matching TRBD1. The CDR3 is 19 residues long. Germline lookup yields CDR1 SGHTA and CDR2 FQGNSA. V lost 5 bases and J lost 1; bases outside the gene matches: 12. CDR3 in amino acids: CASSRTGTGGVGSNQPQHF. DNA for the CDR3: TGTGCCAGCAGCCGCACCGGGACAGGGGGCGTAGGAAGCAATCAGCCCCAGCATTTT.

The rearrangement joins TRBV9 to TRBJ2-5; D remains ambiguous. CDR1 and CDR2 from the germline V gene are SGDLS and YYNGEE. Trimming took off 3 bases at V and 0 bases at J, with 3 bases between the two ends. CDR3 size: 12 residues. The chain's CDR3 is CASSANQETQYF. Written as DNA, the CDR3 is TGTGCCAGCAGCGCGAACCAAGAGACCCAGTACTTC.

This chain uses TRBV4-3 with TRBJ2-1, with unresolved D. CDR3 length: 14 residues. Trimming stripped 3 bases from V and 3 bases from J, with 9 bases between. CDR1 is LGHNA, CDR2 YSLEER, per germline. The CDR3 DNA reads TGCGCCAGCAGCCATGGAGAGGTCTACAATGAGCAGTTCTTC. Its protein product is CASSHGEVYNEQFF.

The chain has TRBV4-3 and TRBJ1-2; TRBD1 agrees at 9 bases. The V gene's germline CDR1 is LGHNA and CDR2 YSLEER. Losses at the gene ends were 0 bases for V and 7 bases for J; bases not matched to a gene: 6. The CDR3 has 15 amino acids. CDR3 region: CASSQDDRGGLGYTF. CDR3 in DNA: TGCGCCAGCAGCCAAGATGACAGGGGGGGACTTGGCTACACCTTC.

This chain joins TRBV9 and TRBJ2-7, with TRBD2 matching over 7 bases. Germline lookup yields CDR1 SGDLS and CDR2 YYNGEE. The CDR3 runs to 17 residues. With V trimmed by 0 bases and J by 6 bases, 15 bases remained unmatched. The chain's CDR3 is CASSVATGGGPMAEQYF. The DNA of the CDR3 is TGTGCCAGCAGCGTAGCTACGGGGGGTGGTCCTATGGCCGAGCAGTACTTC.